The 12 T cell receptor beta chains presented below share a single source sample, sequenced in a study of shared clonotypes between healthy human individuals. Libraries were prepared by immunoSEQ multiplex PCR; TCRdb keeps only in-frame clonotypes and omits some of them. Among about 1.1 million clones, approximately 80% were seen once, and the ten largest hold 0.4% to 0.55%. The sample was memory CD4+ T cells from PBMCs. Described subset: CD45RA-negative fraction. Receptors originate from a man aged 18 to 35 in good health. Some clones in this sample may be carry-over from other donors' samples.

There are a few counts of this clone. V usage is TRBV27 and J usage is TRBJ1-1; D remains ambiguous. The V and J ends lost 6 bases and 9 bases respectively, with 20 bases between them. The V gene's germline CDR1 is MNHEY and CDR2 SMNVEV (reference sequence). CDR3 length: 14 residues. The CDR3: CASSRNTVGRQAFF. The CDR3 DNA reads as TGTGCCAGCAGCCGAAATACGGTAGGACGTCAAGCTTTCTTT.

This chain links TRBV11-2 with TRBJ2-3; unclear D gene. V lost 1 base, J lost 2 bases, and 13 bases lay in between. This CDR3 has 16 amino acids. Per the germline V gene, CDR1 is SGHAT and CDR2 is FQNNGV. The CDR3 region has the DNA TGTGCCAGCAGCTTAGGTTGGCAGAAGAACACAGATACGCAGTATTTT. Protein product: CASSLGWQKNTDTQYF.

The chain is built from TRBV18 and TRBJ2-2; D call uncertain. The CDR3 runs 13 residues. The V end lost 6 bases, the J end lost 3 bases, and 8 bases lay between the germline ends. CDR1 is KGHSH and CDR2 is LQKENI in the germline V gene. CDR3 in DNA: TGTGCCAGCTCGCCCACCGACACCGGGGAGCTGTTTTTT. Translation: CASSPTDTGELFF. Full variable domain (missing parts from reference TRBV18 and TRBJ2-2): NAGVMQNPRHLVRRRGQEARLRCSPMKGHSHVYWYRQLPEEGLKFMVYLQKENIIDESGMPKERFSAEFPKEGPSILRIQQVVRGDSAAYFCASSPTDTGELFFGEGSRLTVL.

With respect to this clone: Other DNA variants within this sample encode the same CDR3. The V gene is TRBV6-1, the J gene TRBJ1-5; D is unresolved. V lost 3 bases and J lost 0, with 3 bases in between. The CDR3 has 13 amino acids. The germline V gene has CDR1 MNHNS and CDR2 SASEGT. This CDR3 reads CASSDISNQPQHF. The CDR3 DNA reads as TGTGCCAGCAGTGACATTAGCAATCAGCCCCAGCATTTT.

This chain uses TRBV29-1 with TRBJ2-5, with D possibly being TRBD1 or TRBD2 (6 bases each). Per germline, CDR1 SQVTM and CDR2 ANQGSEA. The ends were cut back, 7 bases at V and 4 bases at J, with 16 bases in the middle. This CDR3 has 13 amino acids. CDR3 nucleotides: TGCAGCGCCCCGGGGGCAGGGCGAGAGACCCAGTACTTC. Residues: CSAPGAGRETQYF. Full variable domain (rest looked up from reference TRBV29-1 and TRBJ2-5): SAVISQKPSRDICQRGTSLTIQCQVDSQVTMMFWYRQQPGQSLTLIATANQGSEATYESGFVIDKFPISRPNLTFSTLTVSNMSPEDSSIYLCSAPGAGRETQYFGPGTRLLVL.

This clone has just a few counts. The CDR3 DNA follows: TGTGCCAGCTCCCGGGAACATAGCAATCAGCCCCAGCATTTT. Its translation: CASSREHSNQPQHF. This chain links TRBV18 with TRBJ1-5, with D hard to call. The germline V and J ends were trimmed by 6 bases and 0 bases, with 9 bases remaining between them. Germline V CDR1 and CDR2: KGHSH, LQKENI. The CDR3 runs 14 residues.

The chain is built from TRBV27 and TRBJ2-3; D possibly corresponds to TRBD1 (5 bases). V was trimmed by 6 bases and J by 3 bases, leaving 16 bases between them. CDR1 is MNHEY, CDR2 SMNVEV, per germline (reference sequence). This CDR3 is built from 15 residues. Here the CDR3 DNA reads TGTGCCAGCAGAACCGAAGGGGCAAATACAGATACGCAGTATTTT. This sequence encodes CASRTEGANTDTQYF.

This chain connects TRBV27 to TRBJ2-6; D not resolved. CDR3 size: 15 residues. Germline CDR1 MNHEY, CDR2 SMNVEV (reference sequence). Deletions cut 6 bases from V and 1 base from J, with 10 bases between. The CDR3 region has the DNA TGTGCCAGCAGAAGTAGGGAATCTGGGGCCAACGTCCTGACTTTC. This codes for CASRSRESGANVLTF.

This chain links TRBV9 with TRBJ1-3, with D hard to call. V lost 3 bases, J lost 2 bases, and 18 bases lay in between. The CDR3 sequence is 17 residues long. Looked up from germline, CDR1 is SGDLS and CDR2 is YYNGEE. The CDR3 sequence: CASSAKLSGLAGNTIYF. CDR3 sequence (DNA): TGTGCCAGCAGCGCGAAATTGTCGGGTTTAGCTGGAAACACCATATATTTT. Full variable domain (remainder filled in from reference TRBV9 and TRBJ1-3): DSGVTQTPKHLITATGQRVTLRCSPRSGDLSVYWYQQSLDQGLQFLIQYYNGEERAKGNILERFSAQQFPDLHSELNLSSLELGDSALYFCASSAKLSGLAGNTIYFGEGSWLTVV.

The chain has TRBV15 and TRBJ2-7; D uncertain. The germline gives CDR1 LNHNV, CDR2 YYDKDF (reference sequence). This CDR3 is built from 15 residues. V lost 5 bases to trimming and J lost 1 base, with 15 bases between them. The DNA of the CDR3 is TGTGCCACCAGCCGAGGTGGGTCGGTATCCTACGAGCAGTACTTC. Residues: CATSRGGSVSYEQYF. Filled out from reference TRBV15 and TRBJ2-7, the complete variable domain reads DAMVIQNPRYQVTQFGKPVTLSCSQTLNHNVMYWYQQKSSQAPKLLFHYYDKDFNNEADTPDNFQSRRPNTSFCFLDIRSPGLGDTAMYLCATSRGGSVSYEQYFGPGTRLTVT.

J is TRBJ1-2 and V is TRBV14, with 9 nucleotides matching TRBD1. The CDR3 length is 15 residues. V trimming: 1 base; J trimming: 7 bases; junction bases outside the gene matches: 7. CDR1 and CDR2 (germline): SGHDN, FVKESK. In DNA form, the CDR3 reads TGTGCCAGCAGCCAAGCCGGACAGGGGAGGGCTGGCTACACCTTC. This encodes CASSQAGQGRAGYTF.

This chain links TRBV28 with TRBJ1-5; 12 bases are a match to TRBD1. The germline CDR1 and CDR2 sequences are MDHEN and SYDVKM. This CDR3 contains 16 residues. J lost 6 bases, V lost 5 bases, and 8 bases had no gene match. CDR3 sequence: CASSRFGTGGFQPQHF. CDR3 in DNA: TGTGCCAGCAGTCGCTTCGGGACAGGGGGCTTTCAGCCCCAGCATTTT.